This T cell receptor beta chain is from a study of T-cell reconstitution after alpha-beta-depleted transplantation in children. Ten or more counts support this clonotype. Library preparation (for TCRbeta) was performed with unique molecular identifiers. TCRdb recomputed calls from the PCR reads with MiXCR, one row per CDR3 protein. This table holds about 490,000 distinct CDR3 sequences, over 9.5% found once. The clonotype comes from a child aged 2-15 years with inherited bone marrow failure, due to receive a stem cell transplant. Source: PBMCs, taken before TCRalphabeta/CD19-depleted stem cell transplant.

The CDR3 loop is CASEVRNTDTQYF. The CDR3 DNA reads TGTGCCAGCGAGGTCAGAAACACAGATACGCAGTATTTT. J is TRBJ2-3 and V is TRBV5-5, with no clear D. The CDR3 sequence is 13 residues long. Germline V gene lookup returns CDR1 SGHKS and CDR2 YYEKEE (reference sequence). V lost 7 bases, J lost 2 bases, and 11 bases lay in between. Looking up the rest from reference TRBV5-5 and TRBJ2-3 gives the full variable domain: DAGVTQSPTHLIKTRGQQVTLRCSPISGHKSVSWYQQVLGQGPQFIFQYYEKEERGRGNFPDRFSARQFPNYSSELNVNALLLGDSALYLCASEVRNTDTQYFGPGTRLTVL.